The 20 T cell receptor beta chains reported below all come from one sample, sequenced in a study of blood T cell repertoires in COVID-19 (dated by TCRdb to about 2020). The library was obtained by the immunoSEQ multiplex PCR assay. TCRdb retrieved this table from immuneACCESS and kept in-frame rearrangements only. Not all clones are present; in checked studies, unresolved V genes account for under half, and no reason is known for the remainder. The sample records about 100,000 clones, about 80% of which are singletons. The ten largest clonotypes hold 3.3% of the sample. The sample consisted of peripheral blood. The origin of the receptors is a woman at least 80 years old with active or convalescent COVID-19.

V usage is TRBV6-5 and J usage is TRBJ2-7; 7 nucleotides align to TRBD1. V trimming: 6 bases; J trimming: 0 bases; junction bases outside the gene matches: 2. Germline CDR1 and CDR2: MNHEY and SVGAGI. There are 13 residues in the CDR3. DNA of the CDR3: TGTGCCAGCAGACGGGACAGCTCCTACGAGCAGTACTTC. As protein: CASRRDSSYEQYF.

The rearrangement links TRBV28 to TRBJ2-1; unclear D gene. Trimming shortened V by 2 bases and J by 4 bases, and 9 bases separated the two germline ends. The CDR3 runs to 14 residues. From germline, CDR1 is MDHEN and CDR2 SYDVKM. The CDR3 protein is CASSLTEQYNEQFF. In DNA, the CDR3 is TGTGCCAGCAGTTTAACGGAACAGTACAATGAGCAGTTCTTC.

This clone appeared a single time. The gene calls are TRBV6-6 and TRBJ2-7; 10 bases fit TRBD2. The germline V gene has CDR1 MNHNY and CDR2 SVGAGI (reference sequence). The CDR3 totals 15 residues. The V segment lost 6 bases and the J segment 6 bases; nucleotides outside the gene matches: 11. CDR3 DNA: TGTGCCAGCAGACGCCCGGGACTAGCGCAGGCCGAGCAGTACTTC. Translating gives CASRRPGLAQAEQYF.

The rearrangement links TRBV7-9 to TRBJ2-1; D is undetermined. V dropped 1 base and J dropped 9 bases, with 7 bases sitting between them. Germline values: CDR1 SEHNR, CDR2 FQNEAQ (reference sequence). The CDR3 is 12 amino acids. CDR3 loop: CASSLVYSEQFF. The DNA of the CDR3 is TGTGCCAGCAGCTTAGTTTACTCTGAGCAGTTCTTC.

As DNA, the CDR3 is TGTGCCAGCAGTAGACAGCCAGCAAGAACTGAAGCTTTCTTT. Translating gives CASSRQPARTEAFF. The J gene is TRBJ1-1, the V gene TRBV6-5; D is possibly TRBD1 (5 bases). V was shortened by 5 bases and J by 5 bases, with 15 bases between the two germline ends. The CDR3 runs 14 residues. Germline V gives CDR1 MNHEY, CDR2 SVGAGI.

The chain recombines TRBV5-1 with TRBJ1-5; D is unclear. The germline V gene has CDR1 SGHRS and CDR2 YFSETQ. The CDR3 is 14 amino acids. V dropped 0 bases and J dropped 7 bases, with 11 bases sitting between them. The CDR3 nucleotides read TGCGCCAGCAGCTTGGGTACAGCCAAACAGCCCCAGCATTTT. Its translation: CASSLGTAKQPQHF.

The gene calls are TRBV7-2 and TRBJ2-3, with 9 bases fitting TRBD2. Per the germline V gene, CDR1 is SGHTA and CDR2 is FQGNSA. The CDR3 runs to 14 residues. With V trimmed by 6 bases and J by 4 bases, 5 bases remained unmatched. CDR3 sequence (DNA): TGTGCCAGCAGGGGACTAGCTTTATCAGATACGCAGTATTTT. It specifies CASRGLALSDTQYF.

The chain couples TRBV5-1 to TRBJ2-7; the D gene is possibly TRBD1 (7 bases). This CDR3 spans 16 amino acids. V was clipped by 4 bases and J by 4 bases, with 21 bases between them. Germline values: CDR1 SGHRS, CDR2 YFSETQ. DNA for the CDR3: TGCGCCAGCAGCGCCTTCCGACAGGGAGGAAATTACGAGCAGTACTTC. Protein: CASSAFRQGGNYEQYF.

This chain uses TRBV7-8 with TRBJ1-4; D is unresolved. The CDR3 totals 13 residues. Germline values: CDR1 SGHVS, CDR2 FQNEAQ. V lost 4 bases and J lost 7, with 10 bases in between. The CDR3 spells CASSYLEGEKLFF. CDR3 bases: TGTGCCAGCAGCTACCTGGAGGGTGAAAAACTGTTTTTT.

This chain's CDR3 is CASSPSGTSGQFF. CDR3 in DNA: TGTGCCAGCAGCCCTTCGGGGACAAGTGGGCAGTTCTTC. The V call is TRBV11-2, the J call TRBJ2-1, with D possibly being TRBD1 (6 bases). Between the trimmed V and J ends, which lost 5 bases and 12 bases, there was a span of 17 bases. The germline V gene has CDR1 SGHAT and CDR2 FQNNGV. The CDR3 totals 13 residues.

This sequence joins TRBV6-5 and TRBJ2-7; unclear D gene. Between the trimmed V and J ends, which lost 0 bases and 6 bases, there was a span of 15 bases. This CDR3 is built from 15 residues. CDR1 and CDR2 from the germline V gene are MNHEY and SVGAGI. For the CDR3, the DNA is TGTGCCAGCAGTTACTCGAATCGGGTCGATGGCGAGCAGTACTTC. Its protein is CASSYSNRVDGEQYF.

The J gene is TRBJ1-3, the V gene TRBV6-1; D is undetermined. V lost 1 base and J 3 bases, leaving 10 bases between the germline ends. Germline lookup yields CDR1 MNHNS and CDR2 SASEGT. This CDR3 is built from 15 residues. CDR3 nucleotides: TGTGCCAGCAGTGAAGGGAGGCACAGTGGAAACACCATATATTTT. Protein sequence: CASSEGRHSGNTIYF.

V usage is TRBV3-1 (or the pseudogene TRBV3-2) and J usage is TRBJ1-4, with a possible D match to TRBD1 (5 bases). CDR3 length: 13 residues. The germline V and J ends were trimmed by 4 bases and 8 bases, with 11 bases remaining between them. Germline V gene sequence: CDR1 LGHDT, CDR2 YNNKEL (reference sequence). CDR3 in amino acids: CASSPRTLEKLFF. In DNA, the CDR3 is TGTGCCAGCAGCCCCAGGACACTCGAAAAACTGTTTTTT.

CDR3 loop: CASSDRLNEKLFF. CDR3 bases: TGTGCCAGCTCGGACAGGTTAAATGAAAAACTGTTTTTT. The V and J genes are TRBV19 and TRBJ1-4; 7 bases line up with TRBD1. V shed 9 bases, J shed 5 bases, and the junction held 6 bases outside the gene matches. CDR1 is LNHDA, CDR2 SQIVND, per germline (reference sequence). The length of the CDR3 is 13 residues. The whole variable domain, remainder taken from reference TRBV19 and TRBJ1-4, is DGGITQSPKYLFRKEGQNVTLSCEQNLNHDAMYWYRQDPGQGLRLIYYSQIVNDFQKGDIAEGYSVSREKKESFPLTVTSAQKNPTAFYLCASSDRLNEKLFFGSGTQLSVL.

The CDR3 loop reads CASSVSGGYNEQFF. In nucleotides, the CDR3 is TGTGCCAGCAGCGTTAGCGGGGGGTACAATGAGCAGTTCTTC. V is TRBV9 and J is TRBJ2-1; TRBD2 aligns across 10 bases. The length of the CDR3 is 14 residues. Losses at the gene ends were 2 bases for V and 4 bases for J; bases not matched to a gene: 0. The germline gives CDR1 SGDLS, CDR2 YYNGEE.

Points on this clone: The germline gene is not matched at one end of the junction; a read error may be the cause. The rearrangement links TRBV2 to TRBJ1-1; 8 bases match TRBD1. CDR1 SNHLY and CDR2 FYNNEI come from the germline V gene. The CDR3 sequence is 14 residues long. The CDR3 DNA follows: TGTGCTAGCAGGGGGGGACAGGCGAACACTGAAGCTTTCTTT. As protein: CASRGGQANTEAFF. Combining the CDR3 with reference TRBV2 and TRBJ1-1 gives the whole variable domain EPEVTQTPSHQVTQMGQEVILRCVPISNHLYFYWYRQILGQKVEFLVSFYNNEISEKSEIFDDQFSVERPDGSNFTLKIRSTKLEDSAMYFCASRGGQANTEAFFGQGTRLTVV.

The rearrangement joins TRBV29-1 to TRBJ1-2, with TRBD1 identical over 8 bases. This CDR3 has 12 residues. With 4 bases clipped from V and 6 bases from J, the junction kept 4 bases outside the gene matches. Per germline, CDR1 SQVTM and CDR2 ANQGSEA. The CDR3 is CSVVGQGNGYTF. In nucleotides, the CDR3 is TGCAGCGTTGTAGGACAGGGAAATGGCTACACCTTC.

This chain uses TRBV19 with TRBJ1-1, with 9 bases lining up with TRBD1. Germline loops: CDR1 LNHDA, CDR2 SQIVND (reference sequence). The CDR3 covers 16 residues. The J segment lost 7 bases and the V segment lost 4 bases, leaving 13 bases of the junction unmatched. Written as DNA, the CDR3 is TGTGCCAGTAGTACCACTCCCGGGACAGGGAATTTTGAAGCTTTCTTT. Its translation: CASSTTPGTGNFEAFF.

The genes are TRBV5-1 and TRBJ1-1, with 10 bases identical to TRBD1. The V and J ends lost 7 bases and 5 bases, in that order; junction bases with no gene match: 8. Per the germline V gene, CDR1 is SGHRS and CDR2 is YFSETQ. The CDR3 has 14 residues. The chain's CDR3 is CASGTGEMGTEAFF. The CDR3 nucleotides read TGCGCCAGCGGGACAGGGGAAATGGGGACTGAAGCTTTCTTT.

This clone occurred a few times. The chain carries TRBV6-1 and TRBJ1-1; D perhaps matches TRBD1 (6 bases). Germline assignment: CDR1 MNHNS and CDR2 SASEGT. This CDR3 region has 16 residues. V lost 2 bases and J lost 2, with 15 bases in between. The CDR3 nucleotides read TGTGCCAGCAGTGAATACAGGGTGGGGAGAAACACTGAAGCTTTCTTT. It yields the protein CASSEYRVGRNTEAFF.